Below, 11 T cell receptor beta chains from the same sample are listed, as sequenced in a study of identical twins. TCRdb independently ran MiXCR on the 5' RACE reads; one entry per CDR3 protein. Among 690,000 or so distinct CDR3 sequences listed, 8.6% were seen once. This sample was shared with a second study, whose subject was yellow fever vaccine responses in identical twins.

Material: PBMCs. These receptors were taken from a woman younger than 30 in good health.

This clonotype has only a few counts. The chain couples TRBV24-1 to TRBJ2-1, with unresolved D. The germline V gene encodes CDR1 KGHDR and CDR2 SFDVKD. The CDR3 has 14 residues. V lost 5 bases and J 1 base, leaving 8 bases between the germline ends. CDR3 nucleotides: TGTGCCACCAGTGGTCAAGGGTCCTACAATGAGCAGTTCTTC. This codes for CATSGQGSYNEQFF.

This clonotype was observed at least ten times. This rearrangement joins TRBV29-1 to TRBJ2-1; 10 bases match TRBD2. The germline V gene encodes CDR1 SQVTM and CDR2 ANQGSEA. V dropped 4 bases and J dropped 4; count of bases not matched to a gene: 1. There are 13 residues in the CDR3. This chain's CDR3 is CSVGLAGYNEQFF. In nucleotides, the CDR3 is TGCAGCGTTGGACTAGCGGGTTACAATGAGCAGTTCTTC.

This clonotype showed up just a few times. The V and J genes are TRBV11-2 and TRBJ2-3, with D uncertain. The CDR3 has 15 residues. Germline V gives CDR1 SGHAT, CDR2 FQNNGV. Trimming cost V 0 bases and J 0 bases, with 7 bases left between them. The CDR3 DNA is TGTGCCAGCAGCTTAGATGACTGGAGCACAGATACGCAGTATTTT. Translating it yields CASSLDDWSTDTQYF.

This clonotype was counted at least ten times. The gene calls are TRBV9 and TRBJ2-1, with D hard to call. CDR1 is SGDLS and CDR2 is YYNGEE in the germline V gene. This CDR3 contains 14 residues. Trimming cost V 0 bases and J 3 bases, with 7 bases left between them. CDR3 protein: CASSVEDSYNEQFF. DNA for the CDR3: TGTGCCAGCAGCGTAGAAGATAGCTACAATGAGCAGTTCTTC.

This clonotype came up a few times. The CDR3, as DNA: TGTGCCATCAGTGAGTCGGGGAATCGGGAGACCCAGTACTTC. Translation gives CAISESGNRETQYF. The rearrangement links TRBV10-3 to TRBJ2-5, with unresolved D. The CDR3 is 14 amino acids. Germline V gene lookup returns CDR1 ENHRY and CDR2 SYGVKD. V lost 0 bases and J 5 bases, leaving 10 bases between the germline ends.

This clonotype was counted many times. The chain is built from TRBV7-8 and TRBJ2-3, with TRBD2 matching 13 bases. From germline, CDR1 is SGHVS and CDR2 FQNEAQ. The CDR3 loop spans 15 amino acids. Losses at the gene ends were 5 bases for V and 6 bases for J; bases not matched to a gene: 5. The CDR3 coding sequence is TGTGCCAGCAGCACCGGACTAGCGGGAGTGGATACGCAGTATTTT. Its protein is CASSTGLAGVDTQYF.

The chain has TRBV20-1 and TRBJ2-2; 9 bases fit TRBD1. The CDR3 loop spans 21 amino acids. The V gene's germline CDR1 is DFQATT and CDR2 SNEGSKA (reference sequence). The J segment lost 0 bases and the V segment lost 6 bases, leaving 23 bases of the junction unmatched. CDR3 bases: TGCAGTGCAATGATCGTCTCGTCGGACAGGGGCAAACGAACGAACACCGGGGAGCTGTTTTTT. Its translation: CSAMIVSSDRGKRTNTGELFF.

The table lists this clonotype with many counts. J is TRBJ1-1 and V is TRBV12-3 or TRBV12-4; D not certain. This CDR3 spans 12 amino acids. Trimming cost V 5 bases and J 6 bases, with 10 bases left between them. The CDR3 sequence is CASSRVPAEAFF. In DNA form, the CDR3 reads TGTGCCAGCAGTCGGGTGCCGGCTGAAGCTTTCTTT.

The CDR3 DNA is TGTGCCAGCGGAGGGCCGGGGACCCAGTACTTC. It translates to CASGGPGTQYF. The chain couples TRBV27 to TRBJ2-5, with TRBD2 as a possible D gene (6 bases). V shed 8 bases and J shed 7 bases, with 11 bases lying between them. The germline V gene encodes CDR1 MNHEY and CDR2 SMNVEV (reference sequence). The CDR3 sequence is 11 residues long.

This clonotype was found a few times. This chain links TRBV7-3 with TRBJ1-2, with D hard to call. V lost 3 bases to trimming and J lost 3 bases, with 11 bases between them. There are 14 residues in the CDR3. CDR1 SGHTA and CDR2 FQGTGA come from the germline V gene. CDR3 in amino acids: CASSFDAADYGYTF. Here the CDR3 DNA reads TGTGCCAGCAGCTTCGACGCCGCGGACTATGGCTACACCTTC.

This clonotype was seen a handful of times. The CDR3 sequence is CASSELGTNYGYTF. CDR3 in DNA: TGTGCCAGCAGTGAACTTGGCACTAACTATGGCTACACCTTC. This chain uses TRBV2 with TRBJ1-2; D is ambiguous. The CDR3 is 14 amino acids. CDR1 and CDR2 from the germline V gene are SNHLY and FYNNEI. Trimming removed 2 bases at V and 0 bases at J, with 7 bases between.